This T cell receptor beta chain derives from a study of beta chain features in type 1 diabetes. The study, taken as a whole, reports: Fewer junction insertions and more nucleotide deletions appeared in type 1 diabetes patients.

The isolated RNA, all of it, was reverse transcribed, so expressed TCRB transcripts were what got sequenced. Clones were sequenced by immunoSEQ multiplex PCR, and TCRdb holds only the in-frame ones, with some missing. The repertoire holds just over 600,000 clones, with about 16% as singletons. This clone was seen a few times. Its antigen is unknown. Averaging approximately 110 mL, one heparinised blood draw came from each individual donor. The ends were cut back, 1 base at V and 2 bases at J, with 13 bases in the middle. The CDR3 spans 16 residues. CDR1 and CDR2 (germline): SEHNR, FQNEAQ (reference sequence).

Input material: naive CD4+ T cells from blood. This receptor was obtained from a man aged 18 to 35 in good health. V is TRBV7-9 and J is TRBJ2-3; D is unclear. The CDR3 reads CASSLDLLRNTDTQYF. The CDR3 region has the DNA TGTGCCAGCAGCTTAGATTTACTAAGAAACACAGATACGCAGTATTTT.